The source of this T cell receptor (beta chain) is a study of shared clonotypes between healthy human individuals. At a deep level, the assay was run. Repertoires were generated with immunoSEQ multiplex PCR, while TCRdb's copy carries only in-frame clones and drops some. The table has over 2 million clones, around 90% seen once. The specimen was naive CD4+ T cells from PBMCs. The subset was: CD45RA+ positively selected. This clonotype was sampled from a man aged 18 to 30 in good health. Some clones in this sample may be carry-over from other donors' samples.

The CDR3 region has the DNA TGCGCCAGCAGCCCGACAGGGCTAAATGAAAAACTGTTTTTT. Protein product: CASSPTGLNEKLFF. V usage is TRBV23-1 and J usage is TRBJ1-4, with 7 bases fitting TRBD1. TRBV23-1 counts as an open reading frame of uncertain function. J was trimmed by 5 bases and V by 6 bases; bases with no gene match: 6. The CDR3 contains 14 residues.